The following is a T cell receptor beta chain sequence with its context. This clone's antigen is unknown. No much larger clonotype is one base removed from it; base qualities were not supplied. The data were obtained in a study of blood T cell repertoires in COVID-19 (TCRdb year 2020). About the investigation overall: The collaborator samples originated in the United States, Italy and Spain and spanned the acute and convalescent phases of COVID-19. The prospective study material was composed of cDNA or gDNA derived from T cells, B-cell-depleted T cells, or PBMCs. The dataset comprised deeply sampled blood TCRbeta repertoires from subjects exposed to, actively infected with, or recovered from COVID-19. The repertoires were released in a freely available public database intended as a resource for research on the immune response to SARS-CoV-2. Samples came from the ongoing ImmuneRACE study (first 160 participants) plus 1,254 subjects from 6 global collaborators. The sample metadata nearly always contained a de-identified subject ID, COVID-19 status, age in years and sex. HLA class I and class II types, where available, came from metadata supplied by the sample provider rather than from assay-based typing.

The CDR3 runs 16 amino acids, cysteine and phenylalanine included. CDR3 DNA only is kept here, 48 bases in frame from base 1. As encoded in the germline V gene (reference sequence), CDR1 is MNHEY while CDR2 is SMNVEV. Trimming at the junction amounts to 3 bases on V and 3 bases on J, and the germline ends lie 15 bases apart. Study-wide conclusions, independent of this receptor: How much clinical and demographic metadata was included differed by source and by participant, and the metadata was provided uncurated.

Whole blood was collected in K2EDTA tubes by collaborating institutions according to the institutions' own protocols. Collaborator samples were shipped for TCRbeta analysis as frozen whole blood, isolated PBMCs, or DNA extracted from either sample type. TCRbeta CDR3 regions were amplified from genomic DNA using the immunoSEQ Assay, a bias-controlled multiplex PCR. For the original study's pipeline: The number of nucleated cells in each sample was estimated from the amplification of reference gene primers within the assay. To quantify the absolute abundance of each unique TCRbeta CDR3 rearrangement, sequence reads were collapsed and filtered. For each sample, productive Simpson clonality was calculated as the square root of Simpson's diversity index across productive rearrangements. Sourced from immuneACCESS, this table was stored by TCRdb with only in-frame sequences that have V and J called. A share of the clones is absent; for the studies checked, an unresolved V gene accounts for under half, and the remainder has no known explanation. The DNA gave D and trimming, while V, J and clone size come from that table. Recorded for this sample are 100,000 to 150,000 clones; about 80% of them occurred a single time. The top ten constitute around 4.1% of the sample.

The sequence was collected from a woman between 45 and 65 years old with acute or convalescent COVID-19. Sequencing was carried out using peripheral blood. The chain is assembled from TRBV27 and TRBJ2-1, with TRBD2 tentatively as D gene (5 bases match). The sequence in DNA is TGTGCCAGCAGTTTTTTTACTGGCGGGTTCTACAATGAGCAGTTCTTC. Translated, this gives CASSFFTGGFYNEQFF.